This T cell receptor (beta chain) was retrieved from a study of blood T cell repertoires in COVID-19. The overall study: From the United States, Italy and Spain came samples of acute and convalescent COVID-19.

Per the authors' pipeline: Nucleated cell number was recorded as an estimate derived from reference gene primer amplification. Clones were read by immunoSEQ multiplex PCR, and TCRdb kept only the in-frame ones, dropping some. V and J calls and clone size come straight from that table; D and trimming were deduced from the DNA. The table lists 200,000 to 250,000 clones, approximately 77% of them singletons, with about 3.6% in the top ten. V dropped 7 bases and J dropped 0 bases, with 16 bases sitting between them. The CDR3 has 16 amino acids. Germline CDR1 and CDR2: LNHDA and SQIVND (reference sequence).

The chain recombines TRBV19 with TRBJ1-3; a possible D gene is TRBD1 (6 bases). The TCR sequence derives from a woman aged 80 or over with acute or convalescent COVID-19. The sample taken for sequencing was peripheral blood. The CDR3 DNA reads TGTGCCAGTAAGGTTCCGGGACAACTCTCTGGAAACACCATATATTTT. Residues: CASKVPGQLSGNTIYF.